The rows below give T cell receptor beta chains drawn from one sample of a study of immune heterogeneity within non-small cell lung tumors. TCRdb independently ran MiXCR on the multiplex PCR reads; one entry per CDR3 protein. The sample lists about 3,400 distinct CDR3 sequences, about a third occurring once. The sample comprised lung tumor tissue. The receptors were gathered from a man in his 70s with non-small cell lung cancer. Both conserved end residues are part of each CDR3. Each record gives: clone size, V gene, J gene, D gene, CDR3 protein. D genes are given only for firm matches. Clone sizes are given selectively: once, few, many, or a class where the clone is expanded.

NA	TRBV12-3/TRBV12-4	TRBJ2-7	TRBD1	CASKGTGEFEQYF
NA	TRBV27	TRBJ2-7	NA	CASRPEEGYEQYF
NA	TRBV6-5	TRBJ2-1	NA	CASSWSPYNEQFF
NA	TRBV6-5	TRBJ2-6	NA	CASSSARGSRDTGANVLTF
NA	TRBV28	TRBJ2-6	NA	CASSPGGTTGANVLTF
once	TRBV27	TRBJ1-2	NA	CASSLFGRGNYGYTF
few	TRBV19	TRBJ1-5	NA	CASSKISGGAGQPQHF
few	TRBV13	TRBJ2-1	NA	CASSPSWGNNEQFF
NA	TRBV20-1	TRBJ2-1	TRBD2	CSARSLGASGSGEQFF
large	TRBV29-1	TRBJ2-5	NA	CSVVGRGSIGETQYF
large	TRBV30	TRBJ2-7	NA	CAWSRGISYEQYF
NA	TRBV19	TRBJ2-3	NA	CASSRAHTDTQYF
NA	TRBV10-3	TRBJ2-7	NA	CAISEQAYEQYF
NA	TRBV2	TRBJ1-2	NA	CASSEDSVGYTF
few	TRBV25-1	TRBJ1-1	NA	CASNWGHNTEAFF
NA	TRBV19	TRBJ2-7	NA	CASSTTGPAEQYF
NA	TRBV6-1	TRBJ2-2	TRBD1	CASRLDRSPGELFF
few	TRBV19	TRBJ1-2	NA	CASRSPGGVYGYTF
medium-sized	TRBV29-1	TRBJ2-1	NA	CSVENSAGTLNEQFF
few	TRBV7-9	TRBJ2-7	NA	CASSPQGYRSEQYF
NA	TRBV15	TRBJ2-5	NA	CATSRFGGETQYF
few	TRBV6-1	TRBJ2-5	NA	CASSARTEEETQYF
NA	TRBV12-3/TRBV12-4	TRBJ2-1	NA	CASSPYGRESYEQFF
NA	TRBV20-1	TRBJ1-6	TRBD1	CSAVPGQGYSPLHF
few	TRBV2	TRBJ1-5	TRBD1	CASRGTGGQPQHF
few	TRBV20-1	TRBJ2-3	TRBD2	CSALIGLADTDTQYF
NA	TRBV2	TRBJ1-2	TRBD1	CASSETGIAGYTF